These 14 T cell receptor beta chains share one sample of origin, sequenced in a study of cytomegalovirus exposure and HLA in healthy donors. With 60 Vbeta and 13 Jbeta primers, the PCR was carried out. Repertoires were generated with immunoSEQ multiplex PCR, while TCRdb's copy carries only in-frame clones and drops some. Altogether roughly 160,000 clones are present, approximately 76% being singletons, with the ten largest covering over 1.2%. Material: PBMCs. The receptor source for this set is a man between 60 and 75 years old in good health and CMV-seronegative.

The chain employs TRBV5-5 and TRBJ2-7, with 9 bases lining up with TRBD1. Per germline, CDR1 SGHKS and CDR2 YYEKEE (reference sequence). The V segment lost 6 bases and the J segment 3 bases; nucleotides outside the gene matches: 7. This CDR3 region has 14 residues. DNA for the CDR3: TGTGCCAGCACCCTCGGGACAGGGTACTACGAGCAGTACTTC. Translating it yields CASTLGTGYYEQYF.

The V and J genes are TRBV5-4 and TRBJ2-5; 8 nucleotides line up with TRBD2. CDR1 and CDR2 from the germline V gene are SGHNT and YYREEE (reference sequence). J lost 5 bases, V lost 0 bases, and 9 bases had no gene match. There are 16 residues in the CDR3. The CDR3 spells CASSLEVSGARETQYF. Written as DNA, the CDR3 is TGTGCCAGCAGCTTGGAGGTTAGCGGGGCCCGGGAGACCCAGTACTTC.

This chain connects TRBV14 to TRBJ1-2; possibly TRBD1 for D (6 bases). V lost 6 bases to trimming and J lost 2 bases, with 7 bases between them. CDR1 and CDR2 from the germline V gene are SGHDN and FVKESK. The CDR3 loop spans 12 amino acids. Here the CDR3 reads CASSGGNYGYTF. The CDR3 bases are TGTGCCAGCAGTGGGGGCAACTATGGCTACACCTTC.

This clone appeared a few times. The same CDR3 also results from other DNA sequences found in this sample. The chain links TRBV7-3 to TRBJ2-2, with a tentative D call TRBD1 (6 bases). CDR1 is SGHTA and CDR2 is FQGTGA in the germline V gene. The CDR3 sequence is 14 residues long. V was trimmed by 3 bases and J by 3 bases, leaving 8 bases between them. CDR3 bases: TGTGCCAGCAGCTTCAACAGGGACACCGGGGAGCTGTTTTTT. Its translation is CASSFNRDTGELFF.

The gene calls are TRBV28 and TRBJ1-2; 12 nucleotides align to TRBD1. V shed 6 bases and J 4 bases; nucleotides not matched to a gene: 3. CDR1 MDHEN and CDR2 SYDVKM come from the germline V gene. CDR3 length: 14 amino acids. The CDR3 sequence is CASSWGQGAYGYTF. The CDR3 coding sequence is TGTGCCAGCAGCTGGGGACAGGGGGCCTATGGCTACACCTTC.

V gene TRBV5-4 combines with J gene TRBJ2-7; 12 bases line up with TRBD2. Unmatched junction bases numbered 11, after V lost 4 bases and J lost 6 bases. Per germline, CDR1 SGHNT and CDR2 YYREEE (reference sequence). The CDR3 spans 16 residues. CDR3 bases: TGTGCCAGCAGCACCCGGACTAGCGGGACCCTATCCGAGCAGTACTTC. Translated, it gives CASSTRTSGTLSEQYF.

In this sample, this clone turned up a few times. The CDR3 sequence is CASSQTGIGGELFF. In nucleotides, the CDR3 is TGCGCCAGCAGCCAAACAGGGATCGGCGGGGAGCTGTTTTTT. The chain links TRBV5-1 to TRBJ2-2; tentative D call: TRBD1 (6 bases). The CDR3 length is 14 residues. Germline lookup yields CDR1 SGHRS and CDR2 YFSETQ. V dropped 4 bases and J dropped 7 bases, with 14 bases sitting between them.

The gene calls are TRBV19 and TRBJ1-4; possible D gene TRBD1, 6 bases. Trimming left V 5 bases short and J 0 bases short, with 22 bases between. The CDR3 length is 19 residues. Germline V gene lookup returns CDR1 LNHDA and CDR2 SQIVND (reference sequence). CDR3 residues: CASSLRSGGWGATNEKLFF. Here the CDR3 DNA reads TGTGCCAGTAGTCTTAGAAGTGGGGGCTGGGGAGCAACTAATGAAAAACTGTTTTTT.

Points on this clone: The junction departs from germline at one end; a sequencing error may be responsible. V is TRBV7-9 and J is TRBJ1-2; D might be TRBD1 (6 bases). The CDR3 length is 18 residues. Germline V gene data show CDR1 as SEHNR and CDR2 as FQNEAQ (reference sequence). The CDR3 bases are TGTTCCAGCAGCCATATATCCCAAACAGGGCTCCTAGACTATGGCTACACCTTC. It yields the protein CSSSHISQTGLLDYGYTF.

This rearrangement joins TRBV5-1 to TRBJ1-1; 8 nucleotides agree with TRBD1. The CDR3 consists of 14 residues. The ends lost 5 bases at V and 0 bases at J; junction bases unmatched: 3. Germline CDR1 and CDR2: SGHRS and YFSETQ. DNA for the CDR3: TGCGCCAGCAGTTGGGACAGGATGAACACTGAAGCTTTCTTT. Its translation: CASSWDRMNTEAFF.

This clone was observed a handful of times. One end of the junction does not line up with germline, which may come from a read error. V and J are TRBV7-9 and TRBJ2-2; D possibly corresponds to TRBD2 (5 bases). This CDR3 is built from 16 residues. The germline V gene has CDR1 SEHNR and CDR2 FQNEAQ (reference sequence). CDR3 nucleotide sequence: TGTTCCAGCAGCTTATCCGGCGGGCCTCGGACCGGGGAGCTGTTTTTT. This encodes CSSSLSGGPRTGELFF. Variable domain in full (rest from reference TRBV7-9 and TRBJ2-2): DTGVSQNPRHKITKRGQNVTFRCDPISEHNRLYWYRQTLGQGPEFLTYFQNEAQLEKSRLLSDRFSAERPKGSFSTLEIQRTEQGDSAMYLCSSSLSGGPRTGELFFGEGSRLTVL.

This rearrangement joins TRBV9 to TRBJ2-5; 9 nucleotides line up with TRBD1. CDR3 length: 16 residues. The V segment lost 7 bases and the J segment 5 bases; nucleotides outside the gene matches: 15. The V gene's germline CDR1 is SGDLS and CDR2 YYNGEE. This CDR3 reads CASAIGLTGGRETQYF. CDR3 nucleotide sequence: TGTGCCAGCGCCATTGGACTAACAGGGGGCCGGGAGACCCAGTACTTC.

Comments on this clone: This sample includes further DNA sequences coding for the same CDR3. The V and J genes are TRBV4-1 and TRBJ2-4; possible D gene TRBD1, 6 bases. The CDR3 length is 16 residues. Per germline, CDR1 MGHRA and CDR2 YSYEKL. V was shortened by 0 bases and J by 4 bases, with 13 bases between the two germline ends. This CDR3 reads CASSQEPTGQKNIQYF. CDR3 nucleotides: TGCGCCAGCAGCCAAGAGCCGACCGGACAGAAAAACATTCAGTACTTC.

The chain carries TRBV19 and TRBJ2-3; the D is unclear. Germline assignment: CDR1 LNHDA and CDR2 SQIVND (reference sequence). This CDR3 is 15 amino acids long. V shed 0 bases and J shed 2 bases, with 9 bases lying between them. The CDR3 region is CASSIENGVTDTQYF. The CDR3 nucleotides are TGTGCCAGTAGTATAGAGAACGGAGTCACAGATACGCAGTATTTT. Filled out from reference TRBV19 and TRBJ2-3, the complete variable domain reads DGGITQSPKYLFRKEGQNVTLSCEQNLNHDAMYWYRQDPGQGLRLIYYSQIVNDFQKGDIAEGYSVSREKKESFPLTVTSAQKNPTAFYLCASSIENGVTDTQYFGPGTRLTVL.